This T cell receptor beta chain was identified during a study of OX40 agonist ivuxolimab in advanced cancers. Study as a whole: Therapy given before enrollment (anti-PD-1, anti-PD-L1 or anti-CTLA-4) was allowed, and 35% to 45% had some. A partial response was reached by three patients: one with hepatocellular carcinoma and two with cutaneous melanoma.

CDR1 SGHDT and CDR2 YYEEEE come from the germline V gene. Trimming removed 4 bases from V and 2 bases from J, with 13 bases in between. The CDR3 covers 14 residues. The data were produced by immunoSEQ multiplex PCR, yet TCRdb's version contains in-frame clones alone and is incomplete. Of 69,000 or so clones in the sample, 85% are singletons; the top ten hold 0.8% to 1%. Sequenced here: CD4+ or CD8+ T cells sorted from blood, sampled in a trial of the OX40 agonist ivuxolimab. The gene calls are TRBV5-6 and TRBJ2-7; maybe TRBD1 (7 bases). This receptor was identified in an adult with an advanced solid tumor such as melanoma, head and neck, liver or kidney cancer. The CDR3 DNA follows: TGTGCCAGCAGCCCAGGAGGGGGCCCCTACGAGCAGTACTTC. Protein: CASSPGGGPYEQYF.